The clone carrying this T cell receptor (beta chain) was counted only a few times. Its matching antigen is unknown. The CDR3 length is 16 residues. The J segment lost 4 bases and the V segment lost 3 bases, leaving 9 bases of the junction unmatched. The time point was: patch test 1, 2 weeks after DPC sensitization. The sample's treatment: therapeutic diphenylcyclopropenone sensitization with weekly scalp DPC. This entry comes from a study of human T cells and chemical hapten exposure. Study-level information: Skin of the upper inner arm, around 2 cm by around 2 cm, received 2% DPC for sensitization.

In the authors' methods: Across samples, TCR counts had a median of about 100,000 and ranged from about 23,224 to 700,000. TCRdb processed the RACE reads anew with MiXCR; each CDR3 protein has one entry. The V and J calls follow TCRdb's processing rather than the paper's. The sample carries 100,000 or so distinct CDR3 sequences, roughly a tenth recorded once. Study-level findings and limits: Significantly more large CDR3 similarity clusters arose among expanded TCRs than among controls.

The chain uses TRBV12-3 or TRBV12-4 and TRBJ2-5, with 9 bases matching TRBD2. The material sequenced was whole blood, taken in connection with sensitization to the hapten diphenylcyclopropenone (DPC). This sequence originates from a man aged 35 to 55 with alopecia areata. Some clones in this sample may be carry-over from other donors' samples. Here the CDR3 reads CASSLFSGSWRETQYF. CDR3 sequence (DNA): TGTGCCAGCAGTTTGTTTAGCGGGAGCTGGAGAGAGACCCAGTACTTC.